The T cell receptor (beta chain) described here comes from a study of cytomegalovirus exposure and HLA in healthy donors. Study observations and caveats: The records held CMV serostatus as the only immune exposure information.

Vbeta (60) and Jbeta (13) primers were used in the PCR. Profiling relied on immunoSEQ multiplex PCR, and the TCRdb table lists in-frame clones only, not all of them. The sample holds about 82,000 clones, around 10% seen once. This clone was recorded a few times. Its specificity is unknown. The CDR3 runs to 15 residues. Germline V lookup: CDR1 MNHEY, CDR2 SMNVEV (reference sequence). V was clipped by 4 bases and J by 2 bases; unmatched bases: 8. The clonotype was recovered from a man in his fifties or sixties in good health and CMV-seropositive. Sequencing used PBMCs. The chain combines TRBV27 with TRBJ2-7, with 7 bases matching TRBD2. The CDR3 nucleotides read TGTGCCAGCAGTTCCCCGGGACTAATAACCTACGAGCAGTACTTC. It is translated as CASSSPGLITYEQYF.